The T cell receptor (beta chain) described here comes from a study of blood T cells in healthy people across ages. Study observations and caveats: Unknown donor CMV status possibly confounded expanded clonotype changes.

Together with a sample-barcoded 5' primer, a J-beta primer mix was included in a second PCR lasting roughly 6 to 12 cycles. A template-switch adaptor with 12 random nucleotides tagged each cDNA molecule. TCRdb re-called the 5' RACE reads through MiXCR, storing one row per CDR3 protein. The sample records about 680,000 distinct CDR3 sequences, around half being singletons. CDR3 length: 16 residues. Germline trimming cut 0 bases from V and 5 bases from J; bases unmatched to any gene: 2. Germline V gives CDR1 SGDLS, CDR2 YYNGEE. Each sample yielded at least 6 micrograms of PBMC total RNA. Regarding this clonotype: The target antigen is unknown.

The source of this sequence is a woman aged 55 to 70 in good health. Specimen: blood. The rearrangement uses TRBV9 and TRBJ2-2; 12 nucleotides align to TRBD1. This chain's CDR3 is CASSVAGQGATGELFF. CDR3 DNA: TGTGCCAGCAGCGTAGCGGGACAGGGGGCGACCGGGGAGCTGTTTTTT.